This entry lists 28 T cell receptor beta chains sequenced from one sample in a study of T cell responses to AZD1222 COVID-19 vaccine. Data came from immunoSEQ multiplex PCR; TCRdb stores just in-frame clones and leaves some out. The table lists about 160,000 clones, roughly 90% of them singletons, with more than 3% in the top ten. This sample comprised peripheral blood, obtained 28 days after the second AZD1222 dose. The receptor set was obtained from an adult who received the AZD1222 COVID-19 vaccine.

This chain joins TRBV18 and TRBJ2-1; 7 nucleotides line up with TRBD1. CDR1 and CDR2 (germline): KGHSH, LQKENI. The CDR3 has 15 residues. V trimming: 6 bases; J trimming: 8 bases; junction bases outside the gene matches: 13. The CDR3 spells CASSQDMTGMHEQFF. CDR3 nucleotides: TGTGCCAGCTCCCAGGACATGACAGGGATGCATGAGCAGTTCTTC.

This clone turned up a few times. The chain has TRBV14 and TRBJ2-7; D assignment may be TRBD1 or TRBD2 (6 bases each). Germline-derived CDR1 and CDR2 are SGHDN and FVKESK. V gave up 3 bases and J gave up 0 bases, with 15 bases separating them. CDR3 length: 16 amino acids. The CDR3, as DNA: TGTGCCAGCAGCCAGGGGGCGGGGATCGTCTCCTACGAGCAGTACTTC. Protein: CASSQGAGIVSYEQYF.

This chain links TRBV27 with TRBJ1-2; D is possibly TRBD1 (5 bases). The CDR3 consists of 13 residues. Germline V gene data show CDR1 as MNHEY and CDR2 as SMNVEV (reference sequence). The V gene lost 2 bases and the J gene lost 13 bases, with 17 bases spanning the gap. CDR3 bases: TGTGCCAGCAGTTTAGGTCTTCAGGGTAGGATCACCTTC. Its translation: CASSLGLQGRITF.

This chain joins TRBV29-1 and TRBJ2-7; TRBD2 matches 12 bases. The V gene end was trimmed by 7 bases and the J gene end by 4 bases; junction bases not matched to a gene: 8. Germline V gives CDR1 SQVTM, CDR2 ANQGSEA. The CDR3 has 14 residues. The CDR3, as DNA: TGCAGCGCCGTGGGGGGACTAGCGGGTTACGAGCAGTACTTC. Its translation is CSAVGGLAGYEQYF.

The chain couples TRBV5-4 to TRBJ2-7; either TRBD1 or TRBD2 may supply D (5 bases each). The CDR3 loop spans 13 amino acids. V gave up 4 bases and J gave up 6 bases, with 14 bases separating them. Per the germline V gene, CDR1 is SGHNT and CDR2 is YYREEE (reference sequence). The CDR3 sequence: CASSLGRRSEQYF. DNA of the CDR3: TGTGCCAGCAGCCTGGGACGGAGGAGCGAGCAGTACTTC.

V is TRBV3-1 (or the pseudogene TRBV3-2) and J is TRBJ2-3, with 9 positions matching TRBD2. V shed 0 bases and J 6 bases; nucleotides not matched to a gene: 4. The CDR3 totals 15 residues. Germline loops: CDR1 LGHDT, CDR2 YNNKEL (reference sequence). CDR3 coding DNA: TGTGCCAGCAGCCAAGATCTTACTAGCGGGGATACGCAGTATTTT. It is translated as CASSQDLTSGDTQYF.

This chain connects TRBV19 to TRBJ1-1; D gene ambiguous. Per the germline V gene, CDR1 is LNHDA and CDR2 is SQIVND (reference sequence). V was trimmed by 9 bases and J by 5 bases, leaving 13 bases between them. There are 12 residues in the CDR3. CDR3 in amino acids: CASEGLETEAFF. The DNA of the CDR3 is TGTGCCAGCGAAGGACTGGAGACTGAAGCTTTCTTT.

The rearrangement joins TRBV25-1 to TRBJ2-1; 9 nucleotides agree with TRBD1. CDR1 and CDR2 (germline): MGHDK, SYGVNS. J lost 6 bases, V lost 8 bases, and 11 bases had no gene match. The length of the CDR3 is 15 residues. CDR3 nucleotide sequence: TGTGCCAGCCTTCCTACAGGGGGCGGGGGCAATGAGCAGTTCTTC. It yields the protein CASLPTGGGGNEQFF.

The CDR3 region has the DNA TGTGCCAGCAGCTTAGGACTACAGGGACATTCGGACAATCAGCCCCAGCATTTT. It yields the protein CASSLGLQGHSDNQPQHF. The rearrangement links TRBV7-9 to TRBJ1-5, with a possible D match to TRBD1 (6 bases). This CDR3 has 18 residues. Trimming shortened V by 1 base and J by 3 bases, and 19 bases separated the two germline ends. In germline, CDR1 is SEHNR, CDR2 FQNEAQ (reference sequence).

V is TRBV2 and J is TRBJ2-4, with 9 bases aligning to TRBD1. The junction had 11 bases not matched to a gene; V was cut back by 6 bases and J by 8 bases. From germline, CDR1 is SNHLY and CDR2 FYNNEI. This CDR3 is built from 15 residues. The CDR3, as DNA: TGTGCCAGCAGGTCCCGGACAGGGGTTTCGGACATTCAGTACTTC. It specifies CASRSRTGVSDIQYF.

The rearrangement links TRBV18 to TRBJ1-1; D remains ambiguous. The V and J ends lost 0 bases and 0 bases respectively, with 8 bases between them. CDR1 KGHSH and CDR2 LQKENI come from the germline V gene. The CDR3 totals 15 residues. Here the CDR3 DNA reads TGTGCCAGCTCACCACCCGCAGTGTTGAACACTGAAGCTTTCTTT. Translating it yields CASSPPAVLNTEAFF.

This clone was counted a few times. V gene TRBV2 combines with J gene TRBJ2-1; D remains unclear. Germline CDR1 and CDR2: SNHLY and FYNNEI. The CDR3 length is 12 residues. V dropped 8 bases and J dropped 9 bases, with 14 bases sitting between them. CDR3 bases: TGTGCCAGCGACCCCCACGGTAGTGAGCAGTTCTTC. Its protein product is CASDPHGSEQFF.

The chain links TRBV6-5 to TRBJ1-2; maybe TRBD1 (5 bases). This CDR3 has 13 amino acids. The V and J ends lost 4 bases and 6 bases respectively, with 12 bases between them. Germline V gene lookup returns CDR1 MNHEY and CDR2 SVGAGI. The CDR3: CASSFLQGDGYTF. The CDR3 DNA sequence: TGTGCCAGCAGTTTCCTCCAAGGGGATGGCTACACCTTC.

The V call is TRBV3-1 (or the pseudogene TRBV3-2), the J call TRBJ1-5; D perhaps matches TRBD1 (6 bases). The ends were cut back, 1 base at V and 12 bases at J, with 19 bases in the middle. In germline, CDR1 is LGHDT, CDR2 YNNKEL (reference sequence). The CDR3 is 15 residues long. CDR3 in amino acids: CASSQGKQGQRNQHF. DNA of the CDR3: TGTGCCAGCAGCCAAGGGAAACAGGGTCAACGGAACCAGCATTTT.

This chain links TRBV12-2 with TRBJ2-3; TRBD2, the D gene given by the table, was not confirmed from the DNA. TRBV12-2 is marked as a pseudogene. The CDR3 has 17 amino acids. The CDR3 region is CASRWGGTSGSKDTQYF. Here the CDR3 DNA reads TGTGCAAGTCGCTGGGGTGGGACTAGCGGGAGCAAAGATACGCAGTATTTT.

The chain has TRBV27 and TRBJ1-3; the match to TRBD1 covers 7 bases. V was pared by 1 base and J by 4 bases, with 4 bases of the junction left unmatched. This CDR3 is built from 15 residues. Germline values: CDR1 MNHEY, CDR2 SMNVEV (reference sequence). The CDR3 sequence: CASSLYRGPGNTIYF. The DNA for the CDR3 is TGTGCCAGCAGTTTATATAGGGGGCCCGGAAACACCATATATTTT.

The CDR3 loop reads CASSVTGSYNEQFF. CDR3 bases: TGTGCCAGCAGCGTGACGGGCTCCTACAATGAGCAGTTCTTC. This chain uses TRBV9 with TRBJ2-1; no reliable D call. The CDR3 has 14 amino acids. The germline V gene encodes CDR1 SGDLS and CDR2 YYNGEE. Deletions cut 2 bases from V and 0 bases from J, with 6 bases between.

The J gene is TRBJ2-3, the V gene TRBV9; D not resolved. With 2 bases removed from V and 1 base from J, the gap between germline ends came to 5 bases. The length of the CDR3 is 13 residues. CDR1 SGDLS and CDR2 YYNGEE come from the germline V gene. For the CDR3, the DNA is TGTGCCAGCAGCGTCGTCGGCACAGATACGCAGTATTTT. Encoded protein: CASSVVGTDTQYF.

J is TRBJ1-2 and V is TRBV21-1; TRBD1 is the table's D call and was not checked against the DNA. TRBV21-1 is a pseudogene locus. CDR3 length: 12 residues. This CDR3 is CASRRGSHGYTF. In DNA, the CDR3 is TGTGCCAGCAGAAGGGGCTCACATGGCTACACCTTC.

The V and J genes are TRBV10-2 and TRBJ2-7, with 8 bases aligning to TRBD2. Germline assignment: CDR1 WSHSY and CDR2 SAAADI. This CDR3 is 17 amino acids long. J lost 0 bases, V lost 0 bases, and 7 bases had no gene match. The CDR3 sequence: CASSESPWREDSYEQYF. The CDR3 DNA reads TGCGCCAGCAGTGAGTCCCCCTGGCGGGAGGACTCCTACGAGCAGTACTTC.

For the CDR3, the DNA is TGTGCCAGCTCAACGGGACAGAGTAATGAGCAGTTCTTC. Translation: CASSTGQSNEQFF. The chain combines TRBV18 with TRBJ2-1, with 7 bases identical to TRBD1. CDR3 size: 13 residues. The germline CDR1 and CDR2 sequences are KGHSH and LQKENI. V was clipped by 5 bases and J by 7 bases; unmatched bases: 5.

The CDR3 spells CASMGQSYTDTQYF. The DNA for the CDR3 is TGTGCCAGCATGGGGCAGTCTTACACAGATACGCAGTATTTT. The chain couples TRBV6-5 to TRBJ2-3; D might be TRBD1 (5 bases). The CDR3 contains 14 residues. Between the trimmed V and J ends, which lost 7 bases and 2 bases, there was a span of 13 bases. Germline CDR1 is MNHEY and CDR2 is SVGAGI.

The rearrangement links TRBV19 to TRBJ1-4; D call uncertain. With 3 bases removed from V and 6 bases from J, the gap between germline ends came to 5 bases. CDR1 and CDR2 (germline): LNHDA, SQIVND (reference sequence). This CDR3 is built from 12 residues. The CDR3 here is CASSILYEKLFF. The CDR3 DNA reads TGTGCCAGTAGTATCCTTTATGAAAAACTGTTTTTT.

The V and J genes are TRBV29-1 and TRBJ1-1, with D perhaps matching TRBD1 (6 bases). The CDR3 length is 16 residues. From germline, CDR1 is SQVTM and CDR2 ANQGSEA. Trimming took 0 bases from V and 0 from J, leaving 14 bases between them. The chain's CDR3 is CSVEDRRGALNTEAFF. CDR3 DNA sequence: TGCAGCGTTGAAGATCGCCGGGGGGCATTGAACACTGAAGCTTTCTTT.

V gene TRBV14 combines with J gene TRBJ2-1; weak D call: TRBD2 (5 bases). The CDR3 loop spans 17 amino acids. CDR1 SGHDN and CDR2 FVKESK come from the germline V gene. The V and J ends lost 0 bases and 4 bases respectively, with 16 bases between them. DNA for the CDR3: TGTGCCAGCAGCCAAGAAACTAGAGGCCTCCAGTACAATGAGCAGTTCTTC. Protein product: CASSQETRGLQYNEQFF.

The gene calls are TRBV14 and TRBJ2-5; TRBD1 matches 7 bases. The CDR3 extends over 16 amino acids. Germline assignment: CDR1 SGHDN and CDR2 FVKESK. Germline trimming cut 2 bases from V and 2 bases from J; bases unmatched to any gene: 8. The CDR3 is CASSQLPGQRQETQYF. The CDR3 bases are TGTGCCAGCAGCCAACTTCCGGGACAGAGACAAGAGACCCAGTACTTC.

The rearrangement joins TRBV27 to TRBJ1-1; D perhaps matches TRBD1 (6 bases). Germline CDR1 reads MNHEY; CDR2 reads SMNVEV (reference sequence). CDR3 length: 14 residues. Trimming left V 3 bases short and J 2 bases short, with 10 bases between. CDR3 in amino acids: CASSLVGANTEAFF. CDR3 nucleotide sequence: TGTGCCAGCAGTTTGGTGGGGGCCAACACTGAAGCTTTCTTT.

The chain combines TRBV30 with TRBJ1-2; D is unresolved. Trimming shortened V by 0 bases and J by 7 bases, and 18 bases separated the two germline ends. Germline V gives CDR1 GTSNPN, CDR2 SVGIG (reference sequence). The CDR3 loop spans 15 amino acids. The CDR3 region is CAWSVRREVISGYTF. Here the CDR3 DNA reads TGTGCCTGGAGTGTACGTCGGGAGGTGATATCTGGCTACACCTTC.